This T cell receptor (beta chain) was observed in a study of pediatric ulcerative colitis. Study outcomes and limitations: A couple of patients' blood samples yielded substantially fewer templates. Blood-rectal clonal overlap within each person was significantly higher in ulcerative colitis patients than controls. Acute severe colitis showed lower rectal diversity from clonal expansions.

TCRdb keeps only in-frame clones here, not all; method: immunoSEQ multiplex PCR. The sample holds 25,000 to 35,000 clones, 82% seen once. This CDR3 is 15 amino acids long. The trim removed 6 bases at V and 5 bases at J, leaving 10 bases unmatched. Germline-derived CDR1 and CDR2 are LNHDA and SQIVND (reference sequence). A remark on this clone: Its antigen remains unidentified.

The V gene is TRBV19, the J gene TRBJ1-3; 7 positions agree with TRBD1. Sequenced input: blood. This sequence was found in a boy aged 5-17 years with severe ulcerative colitis. The CDR3 DNA is TGTGCCAGTAGCCTTACCGGGACAGCTCGAAACACCATATATTTT. As protein: CASSLTGTARNTIYF. Looking up the rest from reference TRBV19 and TRBJ1-3 gives the full variable domain: DGGITQSPKYLFRKEGQNVTLSCEQNLNHDAMYWYRQDPGQGLRLIYYSQIVNDFQKGDIAEGYSVSREKKESFPLTVTSAQKNPTAFYLCASSLTGTARNTIYFGEGSWLTVV.